This T cell receptor (beta chain) came from a study of technical replicates of blood from a handful of donors. The CDR3 spans 16 residues. CDR1 is SGHVS, CDR2 FNYEAQ, per germline. The V end lost 5 bases, the J end lost 0 bases, and 13 bases lay between the germline ends. The method was immunoSEQ multiplex PCR; TCRdb's version includes in-frame clones alone and lacks a portion of them. The sample lists more than 90,000 clones, nearly 97% occurring once. The V call is TRBV7-6, the J call TRBJ1-4; tentatively, D is TRBD1 (6 bases). The receptor was isolated from a human donor in good health. The specimen was T cells isolated from PBMCs. The CDR3 coding sequence is TGTGCCAGCAGCCCTAGCGGGACACCAACTAATGAAAAACTGTTTTTT. This sequence encodes CASSPSGTPTNEKLFF.